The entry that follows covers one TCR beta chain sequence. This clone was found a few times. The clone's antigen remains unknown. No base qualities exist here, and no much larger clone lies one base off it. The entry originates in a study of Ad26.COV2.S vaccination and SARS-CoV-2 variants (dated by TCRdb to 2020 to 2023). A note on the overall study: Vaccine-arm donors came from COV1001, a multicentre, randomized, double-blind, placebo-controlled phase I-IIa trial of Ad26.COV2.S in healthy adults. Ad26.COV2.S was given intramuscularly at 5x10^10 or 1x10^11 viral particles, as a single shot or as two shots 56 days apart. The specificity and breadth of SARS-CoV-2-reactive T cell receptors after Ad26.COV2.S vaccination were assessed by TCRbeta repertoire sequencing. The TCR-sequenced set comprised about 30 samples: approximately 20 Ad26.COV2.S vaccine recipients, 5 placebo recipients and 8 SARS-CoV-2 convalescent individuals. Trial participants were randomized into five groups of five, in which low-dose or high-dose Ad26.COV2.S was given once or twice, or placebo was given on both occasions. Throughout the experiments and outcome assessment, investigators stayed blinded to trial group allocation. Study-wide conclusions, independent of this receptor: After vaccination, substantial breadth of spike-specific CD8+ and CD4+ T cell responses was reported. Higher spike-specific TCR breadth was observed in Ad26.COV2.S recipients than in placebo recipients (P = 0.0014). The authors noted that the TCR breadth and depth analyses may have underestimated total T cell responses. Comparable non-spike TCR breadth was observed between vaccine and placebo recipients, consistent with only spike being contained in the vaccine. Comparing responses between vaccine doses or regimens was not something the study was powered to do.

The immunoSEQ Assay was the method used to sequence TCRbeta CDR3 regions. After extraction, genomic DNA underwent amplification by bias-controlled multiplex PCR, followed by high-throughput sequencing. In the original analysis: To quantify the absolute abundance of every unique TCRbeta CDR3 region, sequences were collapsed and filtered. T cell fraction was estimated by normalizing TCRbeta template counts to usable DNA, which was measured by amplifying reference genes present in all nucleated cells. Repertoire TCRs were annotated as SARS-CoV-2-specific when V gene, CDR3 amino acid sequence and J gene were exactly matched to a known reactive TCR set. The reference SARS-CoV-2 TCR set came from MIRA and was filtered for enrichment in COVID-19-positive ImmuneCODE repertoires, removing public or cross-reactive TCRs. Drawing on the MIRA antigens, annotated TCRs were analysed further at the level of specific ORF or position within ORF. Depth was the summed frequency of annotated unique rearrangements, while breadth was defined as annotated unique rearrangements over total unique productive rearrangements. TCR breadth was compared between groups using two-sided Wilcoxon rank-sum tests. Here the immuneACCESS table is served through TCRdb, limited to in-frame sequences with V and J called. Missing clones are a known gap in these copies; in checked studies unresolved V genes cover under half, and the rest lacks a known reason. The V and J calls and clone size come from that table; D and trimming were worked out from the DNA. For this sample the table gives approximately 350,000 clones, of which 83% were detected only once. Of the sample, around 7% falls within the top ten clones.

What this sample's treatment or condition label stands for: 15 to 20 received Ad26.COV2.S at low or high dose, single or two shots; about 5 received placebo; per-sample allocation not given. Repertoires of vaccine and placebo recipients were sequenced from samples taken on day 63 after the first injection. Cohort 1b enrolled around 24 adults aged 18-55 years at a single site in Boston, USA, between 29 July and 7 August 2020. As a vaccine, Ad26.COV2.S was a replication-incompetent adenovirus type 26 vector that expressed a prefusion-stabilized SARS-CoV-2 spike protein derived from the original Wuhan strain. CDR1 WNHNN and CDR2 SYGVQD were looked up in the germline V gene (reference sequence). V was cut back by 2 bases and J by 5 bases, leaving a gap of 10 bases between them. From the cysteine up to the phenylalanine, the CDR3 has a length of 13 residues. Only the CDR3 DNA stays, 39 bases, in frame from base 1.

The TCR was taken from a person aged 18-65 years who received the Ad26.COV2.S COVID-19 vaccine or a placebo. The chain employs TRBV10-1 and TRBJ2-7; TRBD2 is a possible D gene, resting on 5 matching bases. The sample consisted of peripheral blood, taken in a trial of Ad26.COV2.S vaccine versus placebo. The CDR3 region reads CASSEAGRDEQYF. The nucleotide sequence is TGCGCCAGCAGTGAGGCGGGTCGGGACGAGCAGTACTTC.